This is a list of T cell receptor beta chains from one sample in a study of CD8 T cells in Susac syndrome. TCRdb called the immunoSEQ multiplex PCR reads again in MiXCR, with one record for every CDR3 protein. The table records some 120,000 distinct CDR3 sequences, approximately 95% of them present only once. The sample comprised CD8+ T cells from PBMCs. The receptors here all came from a human donor with multiple sclerosis. Each CDR3 is given with its conserved first and last residue. D genes are given only for firm matches. Size is stated for part of the rows, as once, few or many counts, or as a class when the clone is expanded.

CDR3 protein,CDR3 DNA,V gene,D gene,J gene,clone size
CSARETDPEAFF,TGCAGTGCTAGAGAAACCGACCCTGAAGCTTTCTTT,TRBV20-1,-,TRBJ1-1,-
CASSVPRNRGDTGELFF,TGTGCCAGCAGCGTCCCTCGTAACAGGGGCGACACCGGGGAGCTGTTTTTT,TRBV9,TRBD1,TRBJ2-2,-
CATSDLTGADTGELFF,TGTGCCACCAGTGATTTGACCGGGGCGGACACCGGGGAGCTGTTTTTT,TRBV24-1,-,TRBJ2-2,few
CASSQDGLVGANEQFF,TGTGCCAGCAGCCAAGATGGACTGGTGGGGGCCAATGAGCAGTTCTTC,TRBV3-1,-,TRBJ2-1,-
CASTPGPAGGPTDTQYF,TGTGCCAGCACCCCCGGACCAGCGGGGGGGCCCACAGATACGCAGTATTTT,TRBV7-9,TRBD2,TRBJ2-3,-
CASSLNGEGRIALNGYTF,TGTGCCAGCAGCTTAAATGGAGAGGGGAGGATAGCGTTGAATGGCTACACCTTC,TRBV7-9,-,TRBJ1-2,once
CASSPQGARGDTQYF,TGTGCCAGCAGTCCTCAGGGGGCTCGAGGGGATACGCAGTATTTT,TRBV12-3/TRBV12-4,TRBD1,TRBJ2-3,-
CASSGGDNRNEKLFF,TGTGCCAGCAGCGGAGGGGACAATAGGAATGAAAAACTGTTTTTT,TRBV9,-,TRBJ1-4,-
CASSQTPGSGKTQYF,TGCGCCAGCAGCCAAACACCAGGGAGCGGGAAGACCCAGTACTTC,TRBV4-1,TRBD2,TRBJ2-5,-
CASSTQGRRPYGYTF,TGTGCCAGTAGTACCCAGGGACGACGACCCTATGGCTACACCTTC,TRBV19,-,TRBJ1-2,-
CATSRTYTGELFF,TGTGCCACGAGCAGGACGTACACCGGGGAGCTGTTTTTT,TRBV28,-,TRBJ2-2,-
CASSSSGTGGEANYGYTF,TGTGCCAGCAGCTCTTCTGGGACAGGGGGCGAAGCTAACTATGGCTACACCTTC,TRBV7-9,TRBD1,TRBJ1-2,-
CASSIRTAYNTGELFF,TGTGCCAGCTCAATCCGGACAGCCTATAACACCGGGGAGCTGTTTTTT,TRBV18,-,TRBJ2-2,-
CASSQKNRELPGELFF,TGTGCCAGCAGCCAAAAAAACAGGGAACTGCCCGGGGAGCTGTTTTTT,TRBV3-1,-,TRBJ2-2,-
CASNFGGSGNTIYF,TGTGCCAGCAACTTCGGAGGCTCTGGAAACACCATATATTTT,TRBV7-8,-,TRBJ1-3,-
CASSYDREDTQYF,TGTGCCAGCAGTTACGACAGGGAAGATACGCAGTATTTT,TRBV6-5,TRBD1,TRBJ2-3,-
CASSLGADSSYEQYF,TGTGCCAGTAGCCTAGGGGCAGATTCGTCCTACGAGCAGTACTTC,TRBV19,-,TRBJ2-7,-
CAWSVGQREKLFF,TGTGCCTGGAGTGTGGGACAGCGCGAAAAACTGTTTTTT,TRBV30,TRBD1,TRBJ1-4,-
CASSDRQPGELFF,TGTGCCAGCAGTGATAGGCAGCCCGGGGAGCTGTTTTTT,TRBV6-1,-,TRBJ2-2,-
CASSLASGSSYNEQFF,TGTGCCAGCAGTTTAGCTAGCGGGAGCTCCTACAATGAGCAGTTCTTC,TRBV12-3/TRBV12-4,TRBD2,TRBJ2-1,-
CASSQADGLRQPQHF,TGCGCCAGCAGCCAAGCGGACGGACTGCGGCAGCCCCAGCATTTT,TRBV4-1,-,TRBJ1-5,-
CASSHHTGVSLAKNIQYF,TGTGCCAGCAGTCATCACACAGGGGTCTCATTAGCCAAAAACATTCAGTACTTC,TRBV2,TRBD1,TRBJ2-4,-
CASRSGYEQFF,TGTGCCAGCAGATCGGGCTACGAGCAGTTCTTC,TRBV27,-,TRBJ2-1,-
CAISDAGTGVTGELFF,TGTGCCATCAGTGATGCCGGGACAGGGGTCACCGGGGAGCTGTTTTTT,TRBV10-3,TRBD1,TRBJ2-2,-